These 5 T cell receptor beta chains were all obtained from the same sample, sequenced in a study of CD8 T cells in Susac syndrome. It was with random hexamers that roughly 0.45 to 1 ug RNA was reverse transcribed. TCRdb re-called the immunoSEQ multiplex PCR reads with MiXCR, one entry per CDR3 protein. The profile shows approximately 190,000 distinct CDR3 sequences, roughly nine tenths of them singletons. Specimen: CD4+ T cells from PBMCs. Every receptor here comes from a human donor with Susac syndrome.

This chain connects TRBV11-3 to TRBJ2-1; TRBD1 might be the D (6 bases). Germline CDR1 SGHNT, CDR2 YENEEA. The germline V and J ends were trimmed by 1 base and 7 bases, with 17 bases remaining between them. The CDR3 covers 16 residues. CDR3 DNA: TGTGCCAGCAGCTTAGCCAGTCAACAGGGCGAAAATGAGCAGTTCTTC. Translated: CASSLASQQGENEQFF.

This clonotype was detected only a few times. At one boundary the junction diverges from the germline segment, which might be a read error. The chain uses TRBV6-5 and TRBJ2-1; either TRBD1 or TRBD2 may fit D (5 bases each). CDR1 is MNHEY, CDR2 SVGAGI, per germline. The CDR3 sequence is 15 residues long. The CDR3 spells CASSDSGSPYNEQFF. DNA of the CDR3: TGTGCCAGCAGTGACTCAGGGAGCCCCTACAATGAGCAGTTCTTC.

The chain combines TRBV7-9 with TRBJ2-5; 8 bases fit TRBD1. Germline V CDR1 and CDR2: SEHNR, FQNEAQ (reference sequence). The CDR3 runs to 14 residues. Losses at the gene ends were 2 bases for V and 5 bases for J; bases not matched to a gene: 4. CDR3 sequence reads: CASSLKGQVETQYF. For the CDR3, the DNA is TGTGCCAGCAGCTTAAAGGGACAGGTGGAGACCCAGTACTTC.

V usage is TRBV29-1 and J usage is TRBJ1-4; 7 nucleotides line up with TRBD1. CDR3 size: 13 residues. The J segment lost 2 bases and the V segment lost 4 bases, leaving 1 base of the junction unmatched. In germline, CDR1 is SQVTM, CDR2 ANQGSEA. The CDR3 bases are TGCAGCGTTGGACAGGGTACTAATGAAAAACTGTTTTTT. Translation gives CSVGQGTNEKLFF. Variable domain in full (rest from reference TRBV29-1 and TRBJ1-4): SAVISQKPSRDICQRGTSLTIQCQVDSQVTMMFWYRQQPGQSLTLIATANQGSEATYESGFVIDKFPISRPNLTFSTLTVSNMSPEDSSIYLCSVGQGTNEKLFFGSGTQLSVL.

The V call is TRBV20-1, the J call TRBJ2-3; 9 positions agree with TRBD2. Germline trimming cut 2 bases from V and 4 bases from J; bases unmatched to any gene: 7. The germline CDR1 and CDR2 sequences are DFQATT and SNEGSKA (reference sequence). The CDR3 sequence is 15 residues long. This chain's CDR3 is CSARKAGGQADTQYF. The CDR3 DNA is TGCAGTGCTAGAAAGGCGGGGGGGCAGGCAGATACGCAGTATTTT.